These 4 T cell receptor beta chains were sequenced from one sample in a study of blood T cells in healthy people across ages. Primed by a sample-barcoded 5' primer and a J-beta primer mix, a second PCR proceeded for 7 to 11 cycles. TCRdb analysed the 5' RACE reads with MiXCR anew, one entry per CDR3 protein. The data show about 1 million distinct CDR3 sequences, approximately 25% seen once. A further study also used this sample, focusing on T cells of mothers and their children.

The sequencing input was blood. Every receptor here comes from a girl aged 2 to 10 in good health.

This clonotype was counted once. The chain combines TRBV7-3 with TRBJ2-1, with D tentatively TRBD2 (7 bases). V was cut by 5 bases and J by 5 bases, with 13 bases left in between. Germline V lookup: CDR1 SGHTA, CDR2 FQGTGA. CDR3 size: 14 residues. The CDR3 reads CASSVGGENNEQFF. The CDR3 nucleotides are TGTGCCAGCAGCGTAGGGGGGGAGAACAATGAGCAGTTCTTC.

CDR3 residues: CASSPRQGATEAFF. The CDR3 DNA reads as TGTGCCAGCAGCCCTAGACAGGGAGCGACTGAAGCTTTCTTT. The chain links TRBV11-3 to TRBJ1-1, with 7 bases aligning to TRBD1. This CDR3 is 14 amino acids long. The V gene's germline CDR1 is SGHNT and CDR2 YENEEA. The ends lost 5 bases at V and 5 bases at J; junction bases unmatched: 8.

A remark on this clonotype: The junction departs from germline at one end; a sequencing error may be responsible. The chain couples TRBV2 to TRBJ1-4, with D hard to call. CDR1 and CDR2 (germline): SNHLY, FYNNEI. The CDR3 has 13 amino acids. CDR3 nucleotide sequence: TGTGCCAGCAGCCACGGAAGGGATGAAAAACTGGTTTTT. Amino acids: CASSHGRDEKLVF. Variable domain in full (rest from reference TRBV2 and TRBJ1-4): EPEVTQTPSHQVTQMGQEVILRCVPISNHLYFYWYRQILGQKVEFLVSFYNNEISEKSEIFDDQFSVERPDGSNFTLKIRSTKLEDSAMYFCASSHGRDEKLVFGSGTQLSVL.

The chain couples TRBV21-1 to TRBJ1-3; TRBD1 reflects the table's D call only, with no check against the DNA. TRBV21-1 is marked as a pseudogene. CDR3 size: 18 residues. CDR3 in amino acids: CASGNRGTPLSSGNTIYF. In DNA form, the CDR3 reads TGTGCCAGCGGGAATCGAGGGACACCTTTATCATCTGGAAACACCATATATTTT.